The 18 T cell receptor beta chains below come from one sample, sequenced in a study of cytomegalovirus exposure and HLA in healthy donors. In the PCR, 60 Vbeta and 13 Jbeta primers were used. The table came from immunoSEQ multiplex PCR; TCRdb's copy has only in-frame clones and leaves some out. Among 150,000 to 200,000 clones listed, just over 75% were seen once. The material sequenced was PBMCs. Source of these receptors: a woman in her 30s in good health and CMV-seropositive.

The rearrangement uses TRBV11-2 and TRBJ2-5; D is possibly TRBD2 (6 bases). Germline lookup yields CDR1 SGHAT and CDR2 FQNNGV. V was pared by 5 bases and J by 1 base, with 14 bases between. CDR3 length equals 15 residues. This CDR3 is CASSLGEGGQETQYF. CDR3 in DNA: TGTGCCAGCAGCCTGGGTGAGGGAGGCCAAGAGACCCAGTACTTC. Full variable domain (missing parts from reference TRBV11-2 and TRBJ2-5): EAGVAQSPRYKIIEKRQSVAFWCNPISGHATLYWYQQILGQGPKLLIQFQNNGVVDDSQLPKDRFSAERLKGVDSTLKIQPAKLEDSAVYLCASSLGEGGQETQYFGPGTRLLVL.

Worth noting for this clone: One end of the junction is discordant with germline, which a read error may explain. The CDR3 loop is CASSPRMGRPSF. The CDR3, as DNA: TGTGCCAGTAGTCCGAGGATGGGGAGGCCCTCCTTT. The V and J genes are TRBV19 and TRBJ1-1; no reliable D call. The CDR3 spans 12 residues. CDR1 is LNHDA, CDR2 SQIVND, per germline (reference sequence).

This clone was found a few times. The rearrangement uses TRBV5-4 and TRBJ2-5, with TRBD2 as a possible D gene (6 bases). Germline loops: CDR1 SGHNT, CDR2 YYREEE (reference sequence). V shed 7 bases and J shed 2 bases, with 18 bases lying between them. There are 15 residues in the CDR3. The chain's CDR3 is CASRGGGRDQETQYF. In DNA, the CDR3 is TGTGCCAGCCGAGGAGGAGGGAGAGATCAAGAGACCCAGTACTTC.

This clone was seen once. Within the sample, other DNA sequences also encode this same CDR3. This sequence joins TRBV9 and TRBJ1-5, with TRBD1 matching 7 bases. V lost 4 bases, J lost 5 bases, and 6 bases stayed unmatched. The CDR3 length is 14 residues. The germline CDR1 and CDR2 sequences are SGDLS and YYNGEE. The chain's CDR3 is CASSRQGGDQPQHF. The DNA of the CDR3 is TGTGCCAGCAGCCGACAGGGAGGCGATCAGCCCCAGCATTTT.

The chain joins TRBV18 to TRBJ2-3, with TRBD2 identical over 8 bases. V lost 3 bases to trimming and J lost 1 base; unmatched junction nucleotides: 6. The CDR3 extends over 16 amino acids. Germline V gene lookup returns CDR1 KGHSH and CDR2 LQKENI. The CDR3 protein is CASSPVIGGGTDTQYF. The CDR3 bases are TGTGCCAGCTCACCCGTTATCGGGGGGGGCACAGATACGCAGTATTTT.

There are a few counts of this clone. The chain carries TRBV7-2 and TRBJ1-1; tentative D call: TRBD1 (6 bases). There are 12 residues in the CDR3. Germline CDR1 SGHTA, CDR2 FQGNSA. The germline V and J ends were trimmed by 5 bases and 11 bases, with 15 bases remaining between them. CDR3 in DNA: TGTGCCAGCAGCCTGGAAGACAGGAAGGCTTTCTTT. Translating it yields CASSLEDRKAFF.

J is TRBJ1-2 and V is TRBV4-3; 7 bases agree with TRBD1. From germline, CDR1 is LGHNA and CDR2 YSLEER. The trim removed 0 bases at V and 4 bases at J, leaving 5 bases unmatched. This CDR3 has 15 amino acids. The CDR3: CASSQEGGLSYGYTF. CDR3 bases: TGCGCCAGCAGCCAAGAAGGGGGCCTGAGCTATGGCTACACCTTC.

V gene TRBV5-1 combines with J gene TRBJ2-7, with D unresolved. The CDR3 is 15 amino acids. From germline, CDR1 is SGHRS and CDR2 YFSETQ. The germline V and J ends were trimmed by 2 bases and 0 bases, with 12 bases remaining between them. The CDR3 bases are TGCGCCAGCAGCTTTCAAGGCGGAAGCTCCTACGAGCAGTACTTC. Translated: CASSFQGGSSYEQYF.

V and J are TRBV6-6 and TRBJ1-1; no firm D call. The CDR3 totals 12 residues. Germline assignment: CDR1 MNHNY and CDR2 SVGAGI (reference sequence). V was cut by 5 bases and J by 1 base, with 5 bases left in between. In DNA form, the CDR3 reads TGTGCCAGCAGTGCAGGGAACACTGAAGCTTTCTTT. Its translation: CASSAGNTEAFF.

The gene calls are TRBV7-2 and TRBJ2-5; 8 bases agree with TRBD2. Germline loops: CDR1 SGHTA, CDR2 FQGNSA. J was trimmed by 6 bases and V by 0 bases; bases with no gene match: 9. The CDR3 is 16 residues long. The CDR3 loop is CASSLAVTSGTKTQYF. The DNA of the CDR3 is TGTGCCAGCAGCTTAGCGGTCACTAGCGGTACGAAGACCCAGTACTTC.

For the CDR3, the DNA is TGTGCCAGTAGTTGGACTAGCCAAAATCAGGGCGGGGAGCTGTTTTTT. The encoded protein is CASSWTSQNQGGELFF. The chain has TRBV19 and TRBJ2-2, with TRBD2 matching 8 bases. The trim removed 5 bases at V and 7 bases at J, leaving 12 bases unmatched. This CDR3 is built from 16 residues. Germline assignment: CDR1 LNHDA and CDR2 SQIVND (reference sequence). The variable domain in full, completed from reference TRBV19 and TRBJ2-2, reads DGGITQSPKYLFRKEGQNVTLSCEQNLNHDAMYWYRQDPGQGLRLIYYSQIVNDFQKGDIAEGYSVSREKKESFPLTVTSAQKNPTAFYLCASSWTSQNQGGELFFGEGSRLTVL.

This clone was picked up a small number of times. The rearrangement uses TRBV10-1 and TRBJ2-2; the match to TRBD2 covers 7 bases. V dropped 8 bases and J dropped 3; count of bases not matched to a gene: 3. This CDR3 has 13 residues. Germline V CDR1 and CDR2: WNHNN, SYGVQD (reference sequence). CDR3 in DNA: TGCGCCAGCGGGAGGGTGGACACCGGGGAGCTGTTTTTT. Protein product: CASGRVDTGELFF.

The rearrangement links TRBV2 to TRBJ2-2; 7 bases agree with TRBD1. The CDR3 consists of 16 residues. J lost 2 bases, V lost 7 bases, and 10 bases had no gene match. Germline lookup yields CDR1 SNHLY and CDR2 FYNNEI. CDR3 loop: CASTSGRGINTGELFF. In DNA, the CDR3 is TGTGCCAGCACCTCGGGCAGGGGGATTAACACCGGGGAGCTGTTTTTT.

The rearrangement uses TRBV20-1 and TRBJ1-5; D unresolved. The length of the CDR3 is 11 residues. V lost 6 bases and J lost 9, with 12 bases in between. CDR1 DFQATT and CDR2 SNEGSKA come from the germline V gene (reference sequence). CDR3 DNA: TGCAGTGCCTCCCCAGGATGGCCCCAGCATTTT. It yields the protein CSASPGWPQHF.

The chain employs TRBV2 and TRBJ2-5; 12 nucleotides line up with TRBD1. The germline V gene encodes CDR1 SNHLY and CDR2 FYNNEI. There are 14 residues in the CDR3. After removal of 7 bases from V and 4 bases from J, the junction contained 4 bases not matched to a gene. The CDR3 DNA reads as TGTGCCAGCATTGGGACAGGGGGCGGAGAGACCCAGTACTTC. Translating it yields CASIGTGGGETQYF.

V is TRBV5-4 and J is TRBJ2-1, with D possibly matching TRBD2 (6 bases). This CDR3 spans 15 amino acids. Germline V gives CDR1 SGHNT, CDR2 YYREEE (reference sequence). The V end was cut by 6 bases, the J end by 4 bases, with 17 bases between. DNA of the CDR3: TGTGCCAGCACCTATAGCGGATCAATTTACAATGAGCAGTTCTTC. Amino acid sequence: CASTYSGSIYNEQFF.

The gene calls are TRBV4-1 and TRBJ2-1; no clear D. The CDR3 has 15 amino acids. Germline assignment: CDR1 MGHRA and CDR2 YSYEKL. Trimming left V 2 bases short and J 0 bases short, with 8 bases between. Here the CDR3 reads CASSQPTGSYNEQFF. Here the CDR3 DNA reads TGCGCCAGCAGCCAACCCACCGGCTCCTACAATGAGCAGTTCTTC.

The V and J genes are TRBV7-9 and TRBJ1-4; perhaps TRBD1 as D (6 bases). The CDR3 loop spans 16 amino acids. Germline CDR1 and CDR2: SEHNR and FQNEAQ (reference sequence). V was cut by 1 base and J by 3 bases, with 12 bases left in between. The CDR3 loop reads CASSLGGGRANEKLFF. In nucleotides, the CDR3 is TGTGCCAGCAGCTTAGGGGGGGGCCGGGCTAATGAAAAACTGTTTTTT.